This entry concerns a single TCR beta chain. Mismatch with germline at one junction end may stem from a read error. This record belongs to a study of T-cell reconstitution after alpha-beta-depleted transplantation in children. Germline V lookup: CDR1 SGDLS, CDR2 YYNGEE. This CDR3 contains 16 residues. For TCRbeta, the library was prepared with unique molecular identifiers. TCRdb reprocessed the PCR reads with MiXCR, giving one entry per CDR3 protein. This sample has some 500,000 distinct CDR3 sequences; around 19% occur once, and the top ten carry 3% to 3.5%. Here the sequenced sample was PBMCs from the stem cell graft donor, taken from the stem cell graft. This sequence was found in a human donor who donated a stem cell graft to a child with acute lymphoblastic leukemia. The rearrangement links TRBV9 to TRBJ2-3, with 8 nucleotides matching TRBD1. The CDR3 DNA reads TGTGCCAGCAGCGATCAACAGGGGGAGCCCACAGCTACGCAGTATTTT. Amino acids: CASSDQQGEPTATQYF.